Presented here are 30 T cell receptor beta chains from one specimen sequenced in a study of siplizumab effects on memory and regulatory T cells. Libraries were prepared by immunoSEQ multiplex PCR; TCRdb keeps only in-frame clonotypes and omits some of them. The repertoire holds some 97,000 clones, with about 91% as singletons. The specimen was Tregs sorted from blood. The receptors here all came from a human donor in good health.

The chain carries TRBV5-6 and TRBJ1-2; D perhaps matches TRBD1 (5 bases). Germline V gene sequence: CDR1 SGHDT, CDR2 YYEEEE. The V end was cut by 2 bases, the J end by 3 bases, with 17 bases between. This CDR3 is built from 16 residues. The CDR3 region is CASSFKSGQTYYGYTF. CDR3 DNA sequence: TGTGCCAGCAGCTTTAAATCGGGGCAGACTTACTATGGCTACACCTTC.

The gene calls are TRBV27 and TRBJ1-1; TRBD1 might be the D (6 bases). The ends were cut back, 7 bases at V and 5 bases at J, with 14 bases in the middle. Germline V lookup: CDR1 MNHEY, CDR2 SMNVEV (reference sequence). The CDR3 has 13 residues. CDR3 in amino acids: CASIRGRGTEAFF. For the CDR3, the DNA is TGTGCCAGCATCCGGGGGCGTGGAACTGAAGCTTTCTTT.

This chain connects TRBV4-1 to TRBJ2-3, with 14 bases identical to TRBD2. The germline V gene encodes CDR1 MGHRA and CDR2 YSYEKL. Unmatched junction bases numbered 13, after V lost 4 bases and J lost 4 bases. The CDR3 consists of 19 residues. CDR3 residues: CASSRDPGLAGVGADTQYF. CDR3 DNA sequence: TGCGCCAGCAGCCGGGACCCGGGACTAGCGGGAGTGGGTGCAGATACGCAGTATTTT.

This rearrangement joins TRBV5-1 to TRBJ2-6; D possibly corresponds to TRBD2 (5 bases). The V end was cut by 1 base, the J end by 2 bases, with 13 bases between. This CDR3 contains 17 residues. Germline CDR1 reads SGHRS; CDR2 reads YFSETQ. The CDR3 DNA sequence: TGCGCCAGCAGCTTGACGGGGATCCCCCCTGGGGCCAACGTCCTGACTTTC. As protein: CASSLTGIPPGANVLTF.

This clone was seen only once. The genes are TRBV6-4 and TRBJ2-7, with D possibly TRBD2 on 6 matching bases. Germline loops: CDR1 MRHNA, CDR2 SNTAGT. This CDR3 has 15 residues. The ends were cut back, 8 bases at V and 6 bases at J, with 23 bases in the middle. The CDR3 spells CASVGGRTPSSEQYF. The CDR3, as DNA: TGTGCCAGCGTTGGAGGGCGGACACCATCGTCCGAGCAGTACTTC.

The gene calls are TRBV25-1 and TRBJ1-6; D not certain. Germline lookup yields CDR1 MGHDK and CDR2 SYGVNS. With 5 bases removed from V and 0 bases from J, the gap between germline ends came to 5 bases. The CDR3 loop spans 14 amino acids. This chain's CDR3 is CASSRSSYNSPLHF. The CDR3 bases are TGTGCCAGCAGTCGGTCCTCCTATAATTCACCCCTCCACTTT.

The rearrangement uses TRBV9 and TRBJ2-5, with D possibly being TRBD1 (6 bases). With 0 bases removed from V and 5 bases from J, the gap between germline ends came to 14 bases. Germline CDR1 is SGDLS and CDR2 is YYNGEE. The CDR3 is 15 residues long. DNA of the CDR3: TGTGCCAGCAGCGTAGGGGCCACAGGGCGGGAGACCCAGTACTTC. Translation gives CASSVGATGRETQYF.

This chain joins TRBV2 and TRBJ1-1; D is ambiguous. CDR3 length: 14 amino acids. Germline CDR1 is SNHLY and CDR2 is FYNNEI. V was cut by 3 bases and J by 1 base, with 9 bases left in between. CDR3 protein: CASSEELGNTEAFF. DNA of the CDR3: TGTGCCAGCAGTGAGGAGTTGGGGAACACTGAAGCTTTCTTT.

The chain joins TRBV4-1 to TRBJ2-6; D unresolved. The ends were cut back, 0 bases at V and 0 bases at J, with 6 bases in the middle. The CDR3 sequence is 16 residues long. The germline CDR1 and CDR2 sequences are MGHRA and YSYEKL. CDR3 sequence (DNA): TGCGCCAGCAGCCAAGATCTGGGCTCTGGGGCCAACGTCCTGACTTTC. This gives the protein CASSQDLGSGANVLTF.

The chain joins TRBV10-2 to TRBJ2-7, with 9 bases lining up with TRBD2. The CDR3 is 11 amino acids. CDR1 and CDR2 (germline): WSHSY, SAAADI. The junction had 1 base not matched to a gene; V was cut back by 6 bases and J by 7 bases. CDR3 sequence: CASRGLAEQYF. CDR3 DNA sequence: TGCGCCAGCAGGGGACTAGCAGAGCAGTACTTC.

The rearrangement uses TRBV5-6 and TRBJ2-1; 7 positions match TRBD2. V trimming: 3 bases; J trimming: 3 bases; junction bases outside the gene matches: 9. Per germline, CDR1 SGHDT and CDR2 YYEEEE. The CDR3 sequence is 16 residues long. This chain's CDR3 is CASSYRTSAIYNEQFF. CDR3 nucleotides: TGTGCCAGCAGCTATCGGACTAGTGCAATCTACAATGAGCAGTTCTTC.

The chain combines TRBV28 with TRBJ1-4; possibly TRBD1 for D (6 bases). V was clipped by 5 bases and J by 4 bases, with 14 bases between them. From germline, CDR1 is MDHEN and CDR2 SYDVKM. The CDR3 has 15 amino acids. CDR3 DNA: TGTGCCAGCAGTGTTGGGGGACACCTTAATGAAAAACTGTTTTTT. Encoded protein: CASSVGGHLNEKLFF.

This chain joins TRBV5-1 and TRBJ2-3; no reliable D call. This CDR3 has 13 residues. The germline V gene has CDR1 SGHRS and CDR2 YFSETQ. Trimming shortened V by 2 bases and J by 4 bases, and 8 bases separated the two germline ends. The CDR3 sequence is CASSLFISDTQYF. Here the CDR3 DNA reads TGCGCCAGCAGCTTATTCATTTCAGATACGCAGTATTTT.

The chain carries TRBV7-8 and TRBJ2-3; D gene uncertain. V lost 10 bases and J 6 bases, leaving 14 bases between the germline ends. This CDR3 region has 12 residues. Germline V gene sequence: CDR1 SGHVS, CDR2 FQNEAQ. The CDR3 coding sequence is TGTGCCACCAGTAGGGTGTGGGATACGCAGTATTTT. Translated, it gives CATSRVWDTQYF.

CDR3 bases: TGTGCCAGCTTATGGACAGGCGGGGGTGAAGCTTTCTTT. The encoded protein is CASLWTGGGEAFF. This rearrangement joins TRBV6-1 to TRBJ1-1; TRBD1 matches at 7 bases. There are 13 residues in the CDR3. V shed 8 bases, J shed 7 bases, and the junction held 10 bases outside the gene matches. The germline CDR1 and CDR2 sequences are MNHNS and SASEGT.

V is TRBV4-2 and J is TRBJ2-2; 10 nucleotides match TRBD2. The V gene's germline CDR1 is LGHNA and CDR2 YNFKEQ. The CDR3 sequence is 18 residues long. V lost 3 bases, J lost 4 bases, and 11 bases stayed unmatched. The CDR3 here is CASSQGPSGSGGTGELFF. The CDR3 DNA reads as TGTGCCAGCAGCCAGGGCCCTAGCGGGAGTGGTGGCACCGGGGAGCTGTTTTTT.

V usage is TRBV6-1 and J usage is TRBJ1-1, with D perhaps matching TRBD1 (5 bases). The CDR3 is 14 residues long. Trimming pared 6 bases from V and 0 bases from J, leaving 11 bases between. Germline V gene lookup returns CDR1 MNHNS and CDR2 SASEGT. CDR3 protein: CASSVGTVNTEAFF. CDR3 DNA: TGTGCCAGCAGCGTTGGGACCGTGAACACTGAAGCTTTCTTT.

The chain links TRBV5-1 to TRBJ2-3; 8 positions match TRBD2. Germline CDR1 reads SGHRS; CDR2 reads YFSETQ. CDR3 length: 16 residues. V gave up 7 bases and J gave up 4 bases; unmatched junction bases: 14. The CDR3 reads CASYKTVAGGSDTQYF. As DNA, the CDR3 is TGCGCCAGCTATAAAACCGTGGCGGGAGGTTCAGATACGCAGTATTTT.

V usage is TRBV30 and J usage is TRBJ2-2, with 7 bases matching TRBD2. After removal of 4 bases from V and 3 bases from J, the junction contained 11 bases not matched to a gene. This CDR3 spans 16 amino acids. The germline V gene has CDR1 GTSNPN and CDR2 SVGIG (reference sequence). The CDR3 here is CAWTPRGGWDTGELFF. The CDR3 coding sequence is TGTGCCTGGACTCCCCGCGGGGGTTGGGACACCGGGGAGCTGTTTTTT. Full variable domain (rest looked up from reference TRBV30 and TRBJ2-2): SQTIHQWPATLVQPVGSPLSLECTVEGTSNPNLYWYRQAAGRGLQLLFYSVGIGQISSEVPQNLSASRPQDRQFILSSKKLLLSDSGFYLCAWTPRGGWDTGELFFGEGSRLTVL.

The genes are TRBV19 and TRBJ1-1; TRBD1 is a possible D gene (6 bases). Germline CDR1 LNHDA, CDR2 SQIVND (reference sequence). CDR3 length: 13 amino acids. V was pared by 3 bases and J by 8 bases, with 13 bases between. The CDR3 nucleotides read TGTGCCAGTAGTATGGCTGCAGGGGTGGAAGCTTTCTTT. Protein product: CASSMAAGVEAFF.

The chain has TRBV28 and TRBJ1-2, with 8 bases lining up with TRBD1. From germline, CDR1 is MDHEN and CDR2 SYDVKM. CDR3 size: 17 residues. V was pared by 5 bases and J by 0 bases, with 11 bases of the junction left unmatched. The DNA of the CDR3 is TGTGCCAGCAGTCACCGGGACAGGAGAGGCACTAACTATGGCTACACCTTC. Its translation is CASSHRDRRGTNYGYTF.

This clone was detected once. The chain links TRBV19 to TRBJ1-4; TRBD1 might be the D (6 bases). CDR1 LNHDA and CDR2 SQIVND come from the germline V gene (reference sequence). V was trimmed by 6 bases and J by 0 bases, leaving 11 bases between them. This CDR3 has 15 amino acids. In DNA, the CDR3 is TGTGCCAGTAGGGACTGGACAGCAACTAATGAAAAACTGTTTTTT. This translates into CASRDWTATNEKLFF.

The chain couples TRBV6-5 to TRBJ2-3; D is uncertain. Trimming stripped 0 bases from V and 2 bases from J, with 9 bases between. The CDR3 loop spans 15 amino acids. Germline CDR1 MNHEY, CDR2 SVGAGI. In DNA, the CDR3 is TGTGCCAGCAGTTACTCGAGACTGTTCACAGATACGCAGTATTTT. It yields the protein CASSYSRLFTDTQYF.

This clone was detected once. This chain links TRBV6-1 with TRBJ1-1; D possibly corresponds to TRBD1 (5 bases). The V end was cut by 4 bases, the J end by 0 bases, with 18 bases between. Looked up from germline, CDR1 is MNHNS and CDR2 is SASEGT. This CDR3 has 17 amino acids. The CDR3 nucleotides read TGTGCCAGCAGTGCTGGACAAGCCCAGGTTATGAACACTGAAGCTTTCTTT. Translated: CASSAGQAQVMNTEAFF.

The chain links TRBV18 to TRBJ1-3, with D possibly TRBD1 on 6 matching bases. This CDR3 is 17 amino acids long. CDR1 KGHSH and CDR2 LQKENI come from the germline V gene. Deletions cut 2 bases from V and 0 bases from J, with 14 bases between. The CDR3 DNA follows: TGTGCCAGCTCACCAGGAACAGGGTTTTTCTCTGGAAACACCATATATTTT. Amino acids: CASSPGTGFFSGNTIYF.

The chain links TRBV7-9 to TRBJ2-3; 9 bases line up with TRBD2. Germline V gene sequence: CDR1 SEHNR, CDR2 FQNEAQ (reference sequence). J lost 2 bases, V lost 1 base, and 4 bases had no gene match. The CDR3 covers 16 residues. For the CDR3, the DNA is TGTGCCAGCAGCTTAGTTTTAGCGGGAGACACAGATACGCAGTATTTT. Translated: CASSLVLAGDTDTQYF. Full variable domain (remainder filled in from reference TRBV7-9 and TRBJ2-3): DTGVSQNPRHKITKRGQNVTFRCDPISEHNRLYWYRQTLGQGPEFLTYFQNEAQLEKSRLLSDRFSAERPKGSFSTLEIQRTEQGDSAMYLCASSLVLAGDTDTQYFGPGTRLTVL.

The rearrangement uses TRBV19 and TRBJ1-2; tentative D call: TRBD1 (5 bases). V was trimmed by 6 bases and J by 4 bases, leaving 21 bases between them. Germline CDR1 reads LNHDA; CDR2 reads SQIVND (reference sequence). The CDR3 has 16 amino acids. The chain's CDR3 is CASSTPGWGAVYGYTF. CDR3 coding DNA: TGTGCCAGTAGCACTCCGGGGTGGGGCGCGGTCTATGGCTACACCTTC.

The CDR3 bases are TGTGCCAGAGACGACAGACTAAATGAAAAACTGTTTTTT. Its translation: CARDDRLNEKLFF. The chain recombines TRBV6-5 with TRBJ1-4; possible D gene TRBD1, 5 bases. V lost 9 bases and J lost 5, with 13 bases in between. The CDR3 consists of 13 residues. Germline CDR1 and CDR2: MNHEY and SVGAGI.

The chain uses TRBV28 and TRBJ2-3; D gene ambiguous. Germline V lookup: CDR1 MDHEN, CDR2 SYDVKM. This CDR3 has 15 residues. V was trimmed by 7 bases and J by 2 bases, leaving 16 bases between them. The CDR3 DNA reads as TGTGCCAGCAATCCCCCACTACAACCCACAGATACGCAGTATTTT. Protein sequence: CASNPPLQPTDTQYF.

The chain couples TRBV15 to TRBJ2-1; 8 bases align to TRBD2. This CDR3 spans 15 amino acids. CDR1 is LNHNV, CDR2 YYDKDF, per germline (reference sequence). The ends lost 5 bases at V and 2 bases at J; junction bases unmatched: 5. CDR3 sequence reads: CATSPIGRAYNEQFF. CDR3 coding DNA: TGTGCCACCAGCCCTATCGGGAGGGCCTACAATGAGCAGTTCTTC.